The 16 T cell receptor beta chains presented below share a single source sample, sequenced in a study of tumor-infiltrating lymphocytes in primary liver carcinoma. Making TCR beta cDNA involved approximately 0.5 ug total RNA and a constant-region primer. ARM-PCR was slightly modified, and three nested multiplex PCR rounds with it gave rise to the TCR beta libraries. PCR rounds one and two used TRBV1-TRBV30 forward primers with a C-beta reverse primer for 10 cycles each. TCRdb re-called the multiplex PCR reads through MiXCR, storing one row per CDR3 protein. The data show 300,000 to 400,000 distinct CDR3 sequences, with 50% to 70% seen just once and roughly 8.9% held by the top ten. The researchers obtained blood RNA from unsorted whole blood and also extracted germline DNA. Specimen: peripheral blood. These receptors all come from a man aged 35 to 55 with primary liver carcinoma and hepatitis B virus infection.

The V gene is TRBV30, the J gene TRBJ2-7; tentative D call: TRBD2 (5 bases). The V end was cut by 5 bases, the J end by 0 bases, with 8 bases between. The CDR3 runs to 12 residues. From germline, CDR1 is GTSNPN and CDR2 SVGIG (reference sequence). The CDR3 here is CAWERSSYEQYF. The CDR3 nucleotides are TGTGCCTGGGAGCGGAGCTCCTACGAGCAGTACTTC.

This clonotype was recorded many times. The gene calls are TRBV29-1 and TRBJ2-5; perhaps TRBD1 as D (5 bases). Germline CDR1 reads SQVTM; CDR2 reads ANQGSEA. Trimming stripped 1 base from V and 2 bases from J, with 20 bases between. The CDR3 runs 17 residues. The CDR3 reads CSVEGAGQGPPQETQYF. Written as DNA, the CDR3 is TGCAGCGTTGAAGGGGCAGGGCAGGGCCCACCTCAAGAGACCCAGTACTTC.

A remark on this clonotype: An end of the junction differs from the germline gene, which may be a read error. In nucleotides, the CDR3 is TGTGCCAACAGCTTAGGTTGGGGCGCGACCGGGGAGCTGTTTTTT. This gives the protein CANSLGWGATGELFF. The chain combines TRBV11-3 with TRBJ2-2; a possible D gene is TRBD1 (5 bases). The CDR3 consists of 15 residues. Germline CDR1 reads SGHNT; CDR2 reads YENEEA.

Worth noting for this clonotype: This may arise from a read error, as a much more abundant clone is one base away. Written as DNA, the CDR3 is TGTGCCAGCAGCTCGCCTGACGGGGCTGCACTCCACTTT. This encodes CASSSPDGAALHF. The V call is TRBV5-5, the J call TRBJ1-6, with TRBD1 as a possible D gene (5 bases). This CDR3 has 13 residues. Germline CDR1 and CDR2: SGHKS and YYEKEE (reference sequence). V lost 3 bases, J lost 16 bases, and 17 bases lay in between.

A note on this clonotype: It may be a read error: a sequence one base away is much more abundant. This chain links TRBV6-6 with TRBJ1-1, with D hard to call. V lost 6 bases and J 0 bases, leaving 8 bases between the germline ends. The CDR3 is 13 amino acids. Germline loops: CDR1 MNHNY, CDR2 SVGAGI (reference sequence). The CDR3 DNA follows: TGTGCCAGCAGATACCGACTGAACACTGAAGCTTTCTTT. This sequence encodes CASRYRLNTEAFF.

Concerning this clonotype: This clone may be a read error of a much larger clone one base away. The V call is TRBV30, the J call TRBJ2-7; 7 bases fit TRBD2. V was pared by 5 bases and J by 3 bases, with 13 bases of the junction left unmatched. The CDR3 extends over 15 amino acids. Germline V lookup: CDR1 GTSNPN, CDR2 SVGIG (reference sequence). The CDR3 reads CAWGGKRLALYEQYF. CDR3 DNA sequence: TGTGCCTGGGGGGGAAAGAGACTAGCCCTCTACGAGCAGTACTTC. Complete variable domain (other parts from reference TRBV30 and TRBJ2-7): SQTIHQWPATLVQPVGSPLSLECTVEGTSNPNLYWYRQAAGRGLQLLFYSVGIGQISSEVPQNLSASRPQDRQFILSSKKLLLSDSGFYLCAWGGKRLALYEQYFGPGTRLTVT.

As concerns this clonotype: Compared with germline, one end of the junction differs, possibly owing to a read error. The V call is TRBV29-1, the J call TRBJ2-3; TRBD2 matches at 8 bases. Looked up from germline, CDR1 is SQVTM and CDR2 is ANQGSEA. The CDR3 is made up of 19 amino acids. The CDR3, as DNA: TGCAGCGTCTACGGGGGACTAGGGGGAGGGCCGAGGAACGCAGATACGCAATATTTT. It specifies CSVYGGLGGGPRNADTQYF.

A remark on this clonotype: A read error may explain this, as a much larger clone is one base away. The V gene is TRBV29-1, the J gene TRBJ2-4, with D perhaps TRBD1 or TRBD2 (7 bases each). V was pared by 4 bases and J by 7 bases, with 17 bases between. The CDR3 is made up of 14 amino acids. Germline V lookup: CDR1 SQVTM, CDR2 ANQGSEA. The CDR3 DNA is TGCAGCGTTGGAGATTGGCAGGGGGGGAACATTCAGTACTTC. Its translation: CSVGDWQGGNIQYF. The full variable domain, completed using reference TRBV29-1 and TRBJ2-4, is SAVISQKPSRDICQRGTSLTIQCQVDSQVTMMFWYRQQPGQSLTLIATANQGSEATYESGFVIDKFPISRPNLTFSTLTVSNMSPEDSSIYLCSVGDWQGGNIQYFGAGTRLSVL.

This rearrangement joins TRBV11-2 to TRBJ2-5; 11 bases align to TRBD2. Germline CDR1 reads SGHAT; CDR2 reads FQNNGV. This CDR3 comprises 14 residues. V was clipped by 4 bases and J by 7 bases; unmatched bases: 5. This chain's CDR3 is CASSSRLAGLTQYF. The CDR3 region has the DNA TGTGCCAGCAGCTCGAGACTAGCGGGATTGACCCAGTACTTC.

This clonotype showed up many times. This chain joins TRBV5-5 and TRBJ2-1, with 9 bases matching TRBD1. Germline-derived CDR1 and CDR2 are SGHKS and YYEKEE (reference sequence). V gave up 2 bases and J gave up 6 bases; unmatched junction bases: 6. The CDR3 is 15 amino acids. This CDR3 is CASSFNGDRANEQFF. CDR3 coding DNA: TGTGCCAGCAGCTTTAACGGGGACAGGGCCAATGAGCAGTTCTTC.

Remarks on this clonotype: A much bigger clone sits one base away, suggesting this may be a read error. This chain uses TRBV6-5 with TRBJ1-1; no clear D gene. The CDR3 totals 12 residues. Germline lookup yields CDR1 MNHEY and CDR2 SVGAGI. The CDR3 sequence is CASSLPNTEALF. The CDR3 DNA reads TGTGCCAGCAGTCTCCCGAACACTGAAGCTCTCTTT.

V gene TRBV7-9 combines with J gene TRBJ1-2; D unresolved. This CDR3 has 13 amino acids. The germline CDR1 and CDR2 sequences are SEHNR and FQNEAQ (reference sequence). Trimming removed 2 bases from V and 4 bases from J, with 8 bases in between. This chain's CDR3 is CASSLMPVYGYTF. CDR3 DNA: TGTGCCAGCAGCTTAATGCCCGTCTATGGCTACACCTTC. The variable domain in full, with the rest retrieved from reference TRBV7-9 and TRBJ1-2, is DTGVSQNPRHKITKRGQNVTFRCDPISEHNRLYWYRQTLGQGPEFLTYFQNEAQLEKSRLLSDRFSAERPKGSFSTLEIQRTEQGDSAMYLCASSLMPVYGYTFGSGTRLTVV.

This clonotype was observed a single time. A clone one base away is much larger, so this may be a read error. Here the CDR3 omits its conserved ending phenylalanine or tryptophan, so a read error is the likely source. This chain joins TRBV6-5 and TRBJ2-7; 8 bases align to TRBD2. J gave up 5 bases and V 5 bases, and 2 bases lay outside the gene matches. The CDR3 loop spans 12 amino acids. Germline assignment: CDR1 MNHEY and CDR2 SVGAGI. The CDR3 loop reads CASSAGRDEQYI. In DNA, the CDR3 is TGTGCCAGCAGTGCCGGGAGGGACGAGCAGTACATC.

Regarding this clonotype: Sequence at one end of the junction differs from germline and may be a read error. The genes are TRBV11-2 and TRBJ2-7; D remains unclear. CDR3 size: 13 residues. Germline CDR1 is SGHAT and CDR2 is FQNNGV. Written as DNA, the CDR3 is TGTGCCAGCAGCCGGGCTGAACGTTACGAGCAGCACTTC. It is translated as CASSRAERYEQHF. Filled out from reference TRBV11-2 and TRBJ2-7, the complete variable domain reads EAGVAQSPRYKIIEKRQSVAFWCNPISGHATLYWYQQILGQGPKLLIQFQNNGVVDDSQLPKDRFSAERLKGVDSTLKIQPAKLEDSAVYLCASSRAERYEQHFGPGTRLTVT.

In the case of this clonotype: A much larger clonotype is one base distant, so this may be a read error. The gene calls are TRBV6-1 and TRBJ2-1; D is undetermined. This CDR3 has 12 amino acids. CDR1 is MNHNS and CDR2 is SASEGT in the germline V gene. The CDR3 nucleotides are TGTGCCACGGCAAGACCCTACAATGAGCAGCTCTTC. It encodes CATARPYNEQLF.

This clonotype was seen ten or more times. The chain links TRBV5-5 to TRBJ1-2; tentative D call: TRBD1 (5 bases). V was clipped by 6 bases and J by 4 bases, with 10 bases between them. This CDR3 is 12 amino acids long. The V gene's germline CDR1 is SGHKS and CDR2 YYEKEE (reference sequence). CDR3 loop: CASTGTFYGYTF. The CDR3, as DNA: TGTGCCAGCACCGGGACTTTCTATGGCTACACCTTC.